The clone carrying this TCR beta chain was counted between two and nine times. These data come from a study of sequential checkpoint blockade in melanoma. The method was immunoSEQ multiplex PCR; TCRdb's version includes in-frame clones alone and lacks a portion of them. The sample carries 7,000 to 9,000 clones, roughly 20% recorded once. Treatment described: randomized to nivolumab then ipilimumab (arm A) or the reverse (arm B). Sequenced material: tumor tissue (inferred from file names), taken from a patient given nivolumab and ipilimumab in sequence. This receptor was obtained from a human donor with melanoma.

The DNA of the CDR3 is TGTGCCAGCAGTTACAGGGGGGGCTGGGCAGATACGCAGTATTTT. It is translated as CASSYRGGWADTQYF. The chain combines TRBV6-8 with TRBJ2-3; TRBD2 is a possible D gene (7 bases). CDR1 and CDR2 (germline): MNHGY, SAAAGT. Deletions cut 2 bases from V and 4 bases from J, with 13 bases between. The CDR3 runs to 15 residues.